This paragraph covers one T cell receptor (beta chain) sequence. This clonotype has more than one count but fewer than ten. It has no known antigen specificity. No per-base quality is available; no much larger clone lies one base away. This record comes from a study of Graves' ophthalmopathy and Graves' hyperthyroidism listed by TCRdb under 2018. Turning to the overall study: Peripheral blood was collected before any treatment was given, at the time of initial diagnosis. TCR beta repertoire signatures were used to distinguish Graves' ophthalmopathy from Graves' hyperthyroidism and to predict progression to ophthalmopathy. T-cell repertoires of thyroid tissue and blood were compared in five or six hyperthyroidism patients. An independent validation cohort comprised under 20 hyperthyroidism patients and over 15 patients who later progressed from hyperthyroidism to ophthalmopathy. In total, around 140 blood samples were TCR-sequenced: 43 ophthalmopathy, some 75 hyperthyroidism and approximately 17 hyperthyroidism-to-ophthalmopathy patients. To explore V-J signatures that distinguish ophthalmopathy from hyperthyroidism, a discovery set of roughly 98 patients was enrolled, made up of 40 to 45 with ophthalmopathy and 55 to 65 with stable hyperthyroidism. The approximately 90 discovery patients were divided at random into training and test sets in a 7:3 ratio. After sampling, hyperthyroidism patients received methimazole starting at 30 mg daily, and ophthalmopathy patients received high-dose intravenous methylprednisolone.

The junction shows trimming of 3 bases on V and 0 bases on J, plus 9 bases between the germline ends. The CDR3 has 15 amino acids, counting the end cysteine and phenylalanine. The read is trimmed to its CDR3 DNA, 45 bases read in frame from base 1. The germline V gene gives CDR1 as SQVTM and CDR2 as ANQGSEA. For repertoire sequencing, TCR beta CDR3 regions were amplified from RNA transcripts. A first-round RT-PCR used HTBI primers with the Qiagen OneStep RT-PCR kit, followed by a second-round multiplex PCR, size selection and purification. Libraries were sequenced paired-end with 100 bp reads on an Illumina HiSeq2000. As for how the authors treated the data: SOAPnuke was used to process the reads, removing any read that contained adapters or uncalled bases, had a mean Phred below 15, or lacked an exact match to the constant primer or identifier. High-quality paired reads were merged with COPE v1.2.5. Clonotypes were defined as unique nucleotide sequences and were aligned to IMGT TRB V, D and J references using MiTCR v1.1. The analysis was limited to V-J combinations with a frequency above 0.0001, which together covered approximately 99% of the repertoires. A TCR clonal expansion and chaos score per V-J combination was defined as the ratio of F50 clonal expansion to chaos observed in the TCRdist matrix. Features were reduced by Welch's t-statistics and random forest to more than 10 V-J combinations, which fed a naive Bayes classifier. The similarity between thyroid and blood repertoires was quantified using the Morisita-Horn index. TCRdb reanalyzed the raw reads on its own, using fastp at Q25 for trimming and MiXCR for clone calling, and kept in-frame beta chains. Under each unique CDR3 protein, matching rows form one entry showing the most common genes and DNA. TCRdb, not the original authors, processed these V and J calls. A total of about 220,000 distinct CDR3 sequences appear in this sample, under 25% of them only once. Roughly 39% of the sample lies in the top ten.

The paper as a whole reports these results and caveats: Among expanded thyroid clonotypes with frequency above 0.001, most also showed up in blood, which suggests that blood repertoires may reflect the thyroid immune response. In validation, the model predicted ophthalmopathy progression with more than 70% sensitivity and roughly 78% specificity; some twelve predicted patients were CT-confirmed with GO in a median of approximately six months. Sample size was not predetermined statistically, and investigators were not blinded to group allocation. In cross-validation, the 13-signature model distinguished ophthalmopathy from stable hyperthyroidism with around 86% sensitivity and about 81% specificity, while in the test set the corresponding values were approximately 80% and 75%.

The ophthalmopathy patients had moderately to severely active disease, with a Clinical Activity Score of 3 or higher, a NOSPECS grade of 4 or higher, and a disease duration of less than 3 months. Anyone with other autoimmune diseases, uncontrolled infections, pregnancy or lactation was excluded from the study. Diagnosis was based on clinical symptoms, serum thyroxine, TRAb, thyroid ultrasound and orbital computed tomography. Using Ficoll-Paque density gradient centrifugation, PBMCs were isolated from 10 ml of fresh peripheral blood. Trizol reagent was used to extract the total RNA, and its quality was then checked on an Agilent 2100 Bioanalyzer.

The clonotype was recovered from a woman in her forties or fifties with Graves' ophthalmopathy. Donor details come from another sample of the same person, matched by shared clones. Source material: peripheral blood. The sequence joins TRBV29-1 to TRBJ2-6; the D region possibly corresponds to TRBD1 (6 bases align). CDR3 sequence: CSVDGGGSGANVLTF. In nucleotides, the sequence is TGCAGCGTTGATGGGGGCGGCTCTGGGGCCAACGTCCTGACTTTC.